This entry is about one T cell receptor (beta chain). TCRdb's copy holds only in-frame clones and misses some; the assay was immunoSEQ multiplex PCR. The data hold just under 80,000 clones, with around 93% observed a single time. These data belong to a study of T cell changes during pregnancy in multiple sclerosis. Trimming at V came to 1 base and at J to 5 bases, leaving 2 bases not matched to a gene. CDR3 length: 16 residues. Germline V gene sequence: CDR1 SGHTA, CDR2 FQGTGA. The source material was peripheral blood, sampled in the second trimester of pregnancy. The V call is TRBV7-3, the J call TRBJ1-6; 10 nucleotides line up with TRBD1. The clonotype originates from a female donor in good health, enrolled as a control in a pregnancy study. Here the CDR3 DNA reads TGTGCCAGCAGCTTAATGGGACAGGGGAATAATTCACCCCTCCACTTT. This encodes CASSLMGQGNNSPLHF.